The next 6 T cell receptor beta chains were all read from a single sample in a study of T cell changes during pregnancy in multiple sclerosis. TCRdb keeps only in-frame clones here, not all; method: immunoSEQ multiplex PCR. The sample has about 59,000 clones, around 90% seen once; the top ten hold about 5.8%. Here the sequenced sample was peripheral blood, taken in the third trimester of pregnancy. These receptors all stem from a female donor in good health, enrolled as a control in a pregnancy study.

The chain has TRBV7-6 and TRBJ2-2, with TRBD1 matching over 8 bases. Looked up from germline, CDR1 is SGHVS and CDR2 is FNYEAQ. The CDR3 length is 16 residues. With 4 bases clipped from V and 1 base from J, the junction kept 5 bases outside the gene matches. As DNA, the CDR3 is TGTGCCAGCAGCTCACCCGGACAGGGGAACACCGGGGAGCTGTTTTTT. Its translation: CASSSPGQGNTGELFF.

The chain joins TRBV7-8 to TRBJ2-7; tentatively, D is TRBD2 (5 bases). The CDR3 sequence is 13 residues long. From germline, CDR1 is SGHVS and CDR2 FQNEAQ. The V end lost 1 base, the J end lost 7 bases, and 11 bases lay between the germline ends. Here the CDR3 DNA reads TGTGCCAGCAGCTTAGTTTTATCGGGGGAGCAGTACTTC. Translating it yields CASSLVLSGEQYF.

The chain is built from TRBV19 and TRBJ2-2; D is ambiguous. The CDR3 runs to 12 residues. Germline CDR1 is LNHDA and CDR2 is SQIVND (reference sequence). With 1 base removed from V and 7 bases from J, the gap between germline ends came to 4 bases. CDR3 nucleotides: TGTGCCAGTAGTATAGCGGGCGGGGAGCTGTTTTTT. Protein product: CASSIAGGELFF.

The chain is built from TRBV5-8 and TRBJ1-6; TRBD1 matches at 7 bases. Germline lookup yields CDR1 SGHTS and CDR2 YDEGEE. Trimming took 0 bases from V and 7 from J; bases not matched to a gene: 4. The CDR3 runs to 15 residues. The CDR3 protein is CASSLAGTVNSPLHF. The CDR3 DNA reads as TGTGCCAGCAGCTTGGCCGGGACAGTGAATTCACCCCTCCACTTT.

This clone was recorded once. The chain joins TRBV5-5 to TRBJ1-3, with a tentative D call TRBD1 (6 bases). Germline V gene data show CDR1 as SGHKS and CDR2 as YYEKEE (reference sequence). The CDR3 contains 13 residues. Trimming removed 4 bases at V and 9 bases at J, with 14 bases between. The CDR3 loop reads CASSPDLGATIYF. In nucleotides, the CDR3 is TGTGCCAGCAGCCCGGACCTGGGGGCCACCATATATTTT.

This clone occurred a few times. This chain links TRBV4-3 with TRBJ1-2; weak D call: TRBD1 (5 bases). This CDR3 comprises 13 residues. With 0 bases removed from V and 6 bases from J, the gap between germline ends came to 8 bases. Looked up from germline, CDR1 is LGHNA and CDR2 is YSLEER. In DNA form, the CDR3 reads TGCGCCAGCAGCCAAGATGGGGCAGATGGCTACACCTTC. Encoded protein: CASSQDGADGYTF.